This T cell receptor beta chain was sequenced during a study of lymphopenia after photon versus proton radiotherapy. Study observations and caveats: Proton therapy kept repertoires fairly stable, unlike photons, which gained effector/memory cells. Only patients who died were analyzed for survival; proton advantage is unproven. After lymphocyte nadir, photon-treated repertoires showed oligoclonal expansion, especially CD8+ Temra.

Repertoires were generated with immunoSEQ multiplex PCR, while TCRdb's copy carries only in-frame clones and drops some. The sample holds 20,000 to 30,000 clones, approximately 88% seen once. The CDR3 totals 13 residues. V lost 6 bases to trimming and J lost 8 bases; unmatched junction nucleotides: 6. Germline V gene sequence: CDR1 WSHSY, CDR2 SAAADI. Note on this clone: Its antigen is still unknown.

The receptor was derived from a man aged 40-50 years with gastric cancer. The V gene is TRBV10-2, the J gene TRBJ2-1; 8 bases match TRBD1. This specimen consisted of peripheral blood, obtained from a patient treated with photon-based radiotherapy. The CDR3 protein is CASRRTGNDEQFF. CDR3 DNA: TGCGCCAGCAGAAGGACAGGGAACGATGAGCAGTTCTTC.